This TCR beta chain emerged from a study of response to subunit inactivated influenza vaccine listed by TCRdb under 2018. Concerning the study at large: Deep quantitative profiling of the T cell receptor repertoire was used in the study to follow responses to a trivalent subunit inactivated influenza vaccine.

Points the paper makes about the study in general: The authors suggested that each seasonal influenza vaccination may recruit only a limited number of new T cells.

V is clipped by 3 bases and J by 4 bases, and the sequence between their germline boundaries is 9 bases long. Including the terminal cysteine and phenylalanine, the CDR3 comprises 13 residues. The DNA shown is the 39-base CDR3, in frame from base 1. Libraries came from RT-PCR. These reads were obtained on an Illumina HiSeq 2500. TCRdb reprocessed the public reads (quality trimming at Q25 with fastp, clone calling with MiXCR) and kept in-frame beta chains. CDR3 protein sequences are deduplicated, and each keeps its most common genes and DNA. Across this sample there are a few hundred thousand distinct CDR3 sequences, with 12% to 15% seen only once. The top ten clonotypes cover around 10% of the sample. Concerning this clonotype: This receptor's antigen is unknown. The input lacks base qualities; no much larger clone sits a single base away.

The rearranged chain carries TRBV12-3 or TRBV12-4 and TRBJ1-1, and perhaps TRBD1 as D gene, on 5 matching bases. The sequenced sample was PBMCs from blood, obtained 11 to 12 days after vaccination. This TCR was recovered from a man aged 45-65 years who received an inactivated influenza vaccine. Donor details come from another sample of the same person, matched by shared clones. The CDR3: CASSFFQGTEAFF. The DNA is TGTGCCAGCAGTTTTTTTCAGGGCACTGAAGCTTTCTTT.